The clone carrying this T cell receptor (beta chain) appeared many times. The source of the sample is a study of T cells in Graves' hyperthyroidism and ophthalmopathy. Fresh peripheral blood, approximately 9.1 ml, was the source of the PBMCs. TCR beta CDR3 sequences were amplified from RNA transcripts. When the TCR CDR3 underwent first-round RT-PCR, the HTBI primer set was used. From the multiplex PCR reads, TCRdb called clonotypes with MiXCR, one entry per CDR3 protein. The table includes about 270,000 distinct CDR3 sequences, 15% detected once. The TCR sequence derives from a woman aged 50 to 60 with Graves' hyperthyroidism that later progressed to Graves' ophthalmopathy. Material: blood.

CDR3 residues: CASSLKGQNTGELFF. The CDR3 DNA sequence: TGTGCCAGCAGTTTAAAGGGACAAAACACCGGGGAGCTGTTTTTT. This chain joins TRBV28 and TRBJ2-2; tentative D call: TRBD1 (6 bases). The CDR3 totals 15 residues. Trimming cost V 2 bases and J 2 bases, with 9 bases left between them. The germline gives CDR1 MDHEN, CDR2 SYDVKM. The complete variable domain, with remaining parts taken from reference TRBV28 and TRBJ2-2, reads DVKVTQSSRYLVKRTGEKVFLECVQDMDHENMFWYRQDPGLGLRLIYFSYDVKMKEKGDIPEGYSVSREKKERFSLILESASTNQTSMYLCASSLKGQNTGELFFGEGSRLTVL.